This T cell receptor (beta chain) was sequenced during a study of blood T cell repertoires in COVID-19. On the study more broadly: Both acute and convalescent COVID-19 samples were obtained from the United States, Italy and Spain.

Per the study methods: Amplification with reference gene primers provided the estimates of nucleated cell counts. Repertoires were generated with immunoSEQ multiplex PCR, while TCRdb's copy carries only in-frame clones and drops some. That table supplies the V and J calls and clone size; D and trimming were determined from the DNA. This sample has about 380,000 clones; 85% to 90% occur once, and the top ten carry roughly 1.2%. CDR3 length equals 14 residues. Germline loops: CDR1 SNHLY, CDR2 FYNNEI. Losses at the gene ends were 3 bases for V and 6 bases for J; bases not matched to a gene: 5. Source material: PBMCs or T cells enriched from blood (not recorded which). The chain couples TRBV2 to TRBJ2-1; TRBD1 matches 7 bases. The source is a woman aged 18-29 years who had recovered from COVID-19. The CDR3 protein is CASSDSPGGNEQFF. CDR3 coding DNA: TGTGCCAGCAGTGATTCGCCAGGGGGCAATGAGCAGTTCTTC.